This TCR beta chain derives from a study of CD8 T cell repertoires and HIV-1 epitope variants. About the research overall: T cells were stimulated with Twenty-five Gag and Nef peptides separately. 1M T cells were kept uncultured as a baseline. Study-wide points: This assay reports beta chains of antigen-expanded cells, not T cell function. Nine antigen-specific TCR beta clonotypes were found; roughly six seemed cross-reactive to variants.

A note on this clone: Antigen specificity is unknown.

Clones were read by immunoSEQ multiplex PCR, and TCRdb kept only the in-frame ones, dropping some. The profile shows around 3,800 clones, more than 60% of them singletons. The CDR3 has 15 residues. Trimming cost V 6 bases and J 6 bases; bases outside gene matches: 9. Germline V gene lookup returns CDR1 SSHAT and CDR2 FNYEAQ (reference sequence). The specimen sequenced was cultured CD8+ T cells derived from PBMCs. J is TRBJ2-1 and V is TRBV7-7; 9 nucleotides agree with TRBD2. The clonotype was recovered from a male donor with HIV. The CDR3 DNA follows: TGTGCCAGCAGGGAATCGGGACTAGCTCGCAATGAGCAGTTCTTC. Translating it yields CASRESGLARNEQFF. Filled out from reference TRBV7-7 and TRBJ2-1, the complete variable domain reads GAGVSQSPRYKVTKRGQDVTLRCDPISSHATLYWYQQALGQGPEFLTYFNYEAQPDKSGLPSDRFSAERPEGSISTLTIQRTEQRDSAMYRCASRESGLARNEQFFGPGTRLTVL.